Below are 17 T cell receptor beta chains sequenced from a single sample in a study of T cell responses to AZD1222 COVID-19 vaccine. Clones were read by immunoSEQ multiplex PCR, and TCRdb kept only the in-frame ones, dropping some. This sample has some 42,000 clones, with approximately 88% found just once. Sequencing was performed on peripheral blood, taken 28 days after the second AZD1222 dose. All receptors derive from an adult who received the AZD1222 COVID-19 vaccine.

This CDR3 is CASRPTWGYEQYF. The CDR3 nucleotides read TGTGCCAGCCGTCCAACTTGGGGGTACGAGCAGTACTTC. This rearrangement joins TRBV27 to TRBJ2-7; D could derive from TRBD1 or TRBD2 (5 bases each). CDR1 and CDR2 from the germline V gene are MNHEY and SMNVEV (reference sequence). The CDR3 spans 13 residues. With 8 bases removed from V and 4 bases from J, the gap between germline ends came to 15 bases.

This clone came up a few times. The chain couples TRBV7-2 to TRBJ2-1, with D perhaps matching TRBD1 or TRBD2 (7 bases each). The germline V gene has CDR1 SGHTA and CDR2 FQGNSA. This CDR3 region has 12 residues. V shed 2 bases and J shed 15 bases, with 14 bases lying between them. The chain's CDR3 is CASSLTQGEGFF. The CDR3, as DNA: TGTGCCAGCAGCTTAACTCAGGGGGAGGGGTTCTTC.

J is TRBJ2-7 and V is TRBV27; 7 bases agree with TRBD1. The CDR3 sequence is 15 residues long. Losses at the gene ends were 8 bases for V and 0 bases for J; bases not matched to a gene: 10. The V gene's germline CDR1 is MNHEY and CDR2 SMNVEV (reference sequence). CDR3 DNA: TGTGCCAGCCGTCCGGGACAGCTAAGCTCCTACGAGCAGTACTTC. Translation gives CASRPGQLSSYEQYF.

This chain links TRBV5-4 with TRBJ2-7, with TRBD2 matching over 10 bases. Germline V gives CDR1 SGHNT, CDR2 YYREEE (reference sequence). J gave up 0 bases and V 0 bases, and 6 bases lay outside the gene matches. The CDR3 contains 17 residues. The CDR3 sequence: CASSLGSGGVSSYEQYF. The CDR3 DNA is TGTGCCAGCAGCTTGGGAAGCGGGGGGGTAAGCTCCTACGAGCAGTACTTC.

The chain combines TRBV12-5 with TRBJ2-3; no clear D. The CDR3 length is 11 residues. Germline V lookup: CDR1 LGHNT, CDR2 FRNRAP. The germline V and J ends were trimmed by 4 bases and 6 bases, with 5 bases remaining between them. In DNA, the CDR3 is TGTGCTAGTGGTTGGGCGGATACGCAGTATTTT. Protein product: CASGWADTQYF.

The chain recombines TRBV27 with TRBJ1-2; 12 bases are a match to TRBD1. Germline CDR1 is MNHEY and CDR2 is SMNVEV (reference sequence). J gave up 4 bases and V 6 bases, and 21 bases lay outside the gene matches. This CDR3 contains 20 residues. The CDR3 spells CASRRGRSGTGGFLSYGYTF. In nucleotides, the CDR3 is TGTGCCAGCAGAAGGGGACGCTCCGGGACAGGGGGCTTCTTAAGCTATGGCTACACCTTC.

The chain is built from TRBV4-1 and TRBJ1-1; D call uncertain. Trimming took 3 bases from V and 1 from J, leaving 12 bases between them. CDR1 is MGHRA, CDR2 YSYEKL, per germline. The CDR3 extends over 15 amino acids. Written as DNA, the CDR3 is TGCGCCAGCAGCCAGGACCTGGCGGCGAACACTGAAGCTTTCTTT. It specifies CASSQDLAANTEAFF.

The V call is TRBV7-9, the J call TRBJ2-7; 7 bases line up with TRBD2. Germline CDR1 SEHNR, CDR2 FQNEAQ (reference sequence). CDR3 length: 13 amino acids. Trimming cost V 4 bases and J 6 bases; bases outside gene matches: 6. CDR3 in amino acids: CASSSYGGSEQYF. The CDR3 DNA reads TGTGCCAGCAGCTCCTACGGCGGGAGCGAGCAGTACTTC. Looking up the rest from reference TRBV7-9 and TRBJ2-7 gives the full variable domain: DTGVSQNPRHKITKRGQNVTFRCDPISEHNRLYWYRQTLGQGPEFLTYFQNEAQLEKSRLLSDRFSAERPKGSFSTLEIQRTEQGDSAMYLCASSSYGGSEQYFGPGTRLTVT.

Only a few counts were recorded for this clone. V gene TRBV14 combines with J gene TRBJ1-2, with D hard to call. The CDR3 contains 13 residues. The germline V gene has CDR1 SGHDN and CDR2 FVKESK. V dropped 5 bases and J dropped 5 bases, with 12 bases sitting between them. The CDR3 coding sequence is TGTGCCAGCAGCGTAACAGTATCATATGGCTACACCTTC. Translated, it gives CASSVTVSYGYTF.

The chain joins TRBV14 to TRBJ1-6; D gene uncertain. Trimming pared 0 bases from V and 6 bases from J, leaving 6 bases between. The germline V gene encodes CDR1 SGHDN and CDR2 FVKESK. The CDR3 spans 14 residues. This CDR3 reads CASSQEAGNSPLHF. In DNA form, the CDR3 reads TGTGCCAGCAGCCAAGAGGCTGGTAATTCACCCCTCCACTTT.

This chain uses TRBV3-1 (or the pseudogene TRBV3-2) with TRBJ2-3; the D is unclear. Trimming removed 1 base from V and 0 bases from J, with 8 bases in between. This CDR3 is 15 amino acids long. Germline V CDR1 and CDR2: LGHDT, YNNKEL (reference sequence). Written as DNA, the CDR3 is TGTGCCAGCAGCCAAGGCCGATCTAGCACAGATACGCAGTATTTT. Protein product: CASSQGRSSTDTQYF.

V is TRBV27 and J is TRBJ2-7; 11 nucleotides line up with TRBD2. V lost 2 bases, J lost 3 bases, and 18 bases stayed unmatched. This CDR3 has 20 residues. Germline CDR1 is MNHEY and CDR2 is SMNVEV (reference sequence). Here the CDR3 reads CASSLRGPSGGLLHYYEQYF. The CDR3 DNA reads TGTGCCAGCAGTTTAAGGGGACCTAGCGGGGGGCTCCTTCATTACTACGAGCAGTACTTC.

The CDR3 reads CASSSPLERGHNYGYTF. DNA for the CDR3: TGTGCCAGCAGCTCCCCCTTGGAAAGGGGGCACAACTATGGCTACACCTTC. This sequence joins TRBV13 and TRBJ1-2; 7 bases match TRBD1. There are 17 residues in the CDR3. Germline trimming cut 4 bases from V and 2 bases from J; bases unmatched to any gene: 13. CDR1 and CDR2 from the germline V gene are PRHDT and FYEKMQ (reference sequence).

This rearrangement joins TRBV14 to TRBJ2-7; a possible D gene is TRBD1 (5 bases). Between the trimmed V and J ends, which lost 0 bases and 0 bases, there was a span of 12 bases. CDR1 SGHDN and CDR2 FVKESK come from the germline V gene. The CDR3 covers 16 residues. The DNA for the CDR3 is TGTGCCAGCAGCCAAGACCAGGGTATTAGCTCCTACGAGCAGTACTTC. This encodes CASSQDQGISSYEQYF. The full variable domain, with the rest looked up from reference TRBV14 and TRBJ2-7, is EAGVTQFPSHSVIEKGQTVTLRCDPISGHDNLYWYRRVMGKEIKFLLHFVKESKQDESGMPNNRFLAERTGGTYSTLKVQPAELEDSGVYFCASSQDQGISSYEQYFGPGTRLTVT.

CDR3 nucleotide sequence: TGTGCCAGCAGCTCCCCAATTTTGGGGGGTAAGGCCAATCAGCCCCAGCATTTT. Residues: CASSSPILGGKANQPQHF. This rearrangement joins TRBV11-3 to TRBJ1-5; D might be TRBD1 (5 bases). Germline assignment: CDR1 SGHNT and CDR2 YENEEA. The CDR3 runs to 18 residues. The V gene lost 4 bases and the J gene lost 3 bases, with 22 bases spanning the gap.

The chain uses TRBV14 and TRBJ1-6; 9 bases match TRBD1. Germline V CDR1 and CDR2: SGHDN, FVKESK. This CDR3 spans 15 amino acids. With V trimmed by 1 base and J by 8 bases, 3 bases remained unmatched. The CDR3 region is CASSQADRGYSPLHF. CDR3 bases: TGTGCCAGCAGCCAAGCAGACAGGGGGTATTCACCCCTCCACTTT. Full variable domain (missing parts from reference TRBV14 and TRBJ1-6): EAGVTQFPSHSVIEKGQTVTLRCDPISGHDNLYWYRRVMGKEIKFLLHFVKESKQDESGMPNNRFLAERTGGTYSTLKVQPAELEDSGVYFCASSQADRGYSPLHFGNGTRLTVT.

The chain is built from TRBV9 and TRBJ2-3, with D possibly being TRBD2 (6 bases). Trimming removed 3 bases at V and 2 bases at J, with 19 bases between. The CDR3 runs 17 residues. Germline V CDR1 and CDR2: SGDLS, YYNGEE. The CDR3: CASSGALKGLFTDTQYF. The DNA for the CDR3 is TGTGCCAGCAGCGGAGCTTTAAAGGGACTTTTCACAGATACGCAGTATTTT.